This T cell receptor beta chain was observed in a study of shared T cell receptors in the human thymus. Deletions cut 4 bases from V and 2 bases from J, with 15 bases between. Germline values: CDR1 SEHNR, CDR2 FQNEAQ (reference sequence). This CDR3 has 16 residues. Some clones are missing from TCRdb's copy, which holds only in-frame ones; the method was immunoSEQ multiplex PCR. The repertoire has more than 550,000 clones, 80% to 90% of them found once; the top ten carry 0.0095% to 0.011%. The data also belong to a second study, concerning human thymus T cells. From that second work: Infants served as donors; they were healthy and Finnish and were having corrective surgery for congenital heart defects.

The sequence came from a girl less than two years old with a congenital heart defect. The chain uses TRBV7-9 and TRBJ1-3, with D maybe TRBD1 (6 bases). Sequencing used thymocytes. The CDR3 nucleotides are TGTGCCAGCAGCTCCTCGGGACAATCTACTGGAAACACCATATATTTT. This sequence encodes CASSSSGQSTGNTIYF.